Following are 18 T cell receptor beta chains from one sample sequenced in a study of T-cell memory formation after mild COVID-19. TCRdb passed the 5' RACE reads through MiXCR, listing each CDR3 protein once. The table has some 120,000 distinct CDR3 sequences, over 15% seen once; the top ten hold roughly 5.2%. The sample was PBMCs or a T cell subset sorted from them (not recorded which). The receptors were gathered from a man between 18 and 35 years old who had mild COVID-19 (a few samples of this study predate the infection). Cell type and time point are not known.

This clonotype was counted only a few times. The chain combines TRBV5-1 with TRBJ2-3; D uncertain. The CDR3 covers 15 residues. V lost 2 bases, J lost 0 bases, and 10 bases lay in between. Germline CDR1 reads SGHRS; CDR2 reads YFSETQ. For the CDR3, the DNA is TGCGCCAGCAGCTTTGATCGAGCAAGCACAGATACGCAGTATTTT. This encodes CASSFDRASTDTQYF.

V and J are TRBV6-2 or TRBV6-3 and TRBJ2-5; 10 bases are a match to TRBD2. Germline trimming cut 6 bases from V and 5 bases from J; bases unmatched to any gene: 6. Germline CDR1 and CDR2: MNHEY and SVGEGT. The CDR3 has 14 amino acids. The CDR3 coding sequence is TGTGCCAGCAGGCTGACTAGCGGGTCGGAGACCCAGTACTTC. The encoded protein is CASRLTSGSETQYF.

The table lists this clonotype with many counts. The V and J genes are TRBV10-3 and TRBJ2-7; 11 positions agree with TRBD1. This CDR3 contains 13 residues. The germline CDR1 and CDR2 sequences are ENHRY and SYGVKD. V lost 7 bases and J lost 7; bases outside the gene matches: 6. The chain's CDR3 is CAIKGQGAVEQYV. CDR3 DNA: TGTGCCATCAAAGGACAGGGGGCGGTTGAGCAGTACGTC.

This clonotype has only one observation. V and J are TRBV30 and TRBJ1-1; weak D call: TRBD1 (5 bases). Germline lookup yields CDR1 GTSNPN and CDR2 SVGIG (reference sequence). The CDR3 sequence is 14 residues long. Trimming left V 8 bases short and J 0 bases short, with 16 bases between. Here the CDR3 DNA reads TGTGCCGGGGGGGTGACGGCCATGAACACTGAAGCTTTCTTT. Encoded protein: CAGGVTAMNTEAFF.

The chain employs TRBV5-1 and TRBJ2-3; a weak D match, TRBD1 (6 bases). V lost 5 bases to trimming and J lost 3 bases, with 19 bases between them. The CDR3 covers 16 residues. Germline CDR1 reads SGHRS; CDR2 reads YFSETQ. The CDR3 bases are TGCGCCAGCAGGCGAGGTACAGGGTCCCTTACAGATACGCAGTATTTT. It yields the protein CASRRGTGSLTDTQYF.

The J gene is TRBJ1-6, the V gene TRBV3-1; 7 bases are shared with TRBD1. Germline CDR1 LGHDT, CDR2 YNNKEL (reference sequence). The CDR3 contains 14 residues. Trimming at V came to 6 bases and at J to 6 bases, leaving 5 bases not matched to a gene. This chain's CDR3 is CASRRDSFNSPLHF. The CDR3 coding sequence is TGTGCCAGCAGGCGGGACAGCTTTAATTCACCCCTCCACTTT. The entire variable domain, with the rest obtained from reference TRBV3-1 and TRBJ1-6, is as follows: DTAVSQTPKYLVTQMGNDKSIKCEQNLGHDTMYWYKQDSKKFLKIMFSYNNKELIINETVPNRFSPKSPDKAHLNLHINSLELGDSAVYFCASRRDSFNSPLHFGNGTRLTVT.

The gene calls are TRBV30 and TRBJ2-3; 7 nucleotides align to TRBD1. CDR3 length: 14 residues. The germline gives CDR1 GTSNPN, CDR2 SVGIG (reference sequence). V lost 3 bases to trimming and J lost 0 bases; unmatched junction nucleotides: 3. CDR3 coding DNA: TGTGCCTGGAGGGGACAGCATAGCACAGATACGCAGTATTTT. The encoded protein is CAWRGQHSTDTQYF.

The table lists this clonotype with many counts. The J gene is TRBJ2-7, the V gene TRBV7-9; D gene ambiguous. V was shortened by 4 bases and J by 3 bases, with 10 bases between the two germline ends. The length of the CDR3 is 13 residues. Per the germline V gene, CDR1 is SEHNR and CDR2 is FQNEAQ (reference sequence). The CDR3 nucleotides are TGTGCCAGCAGCTCCGGATCCATCTACGAGCAGTACGTC. Translating gives CASSSGSIYEQYV.

The table lists this clonotype with a few counts. This chain joins TRBV12-3 or TRBV12-4 and TRBJ2-1; tentative D call: TRBD2 (6 bases). This CDR3 is built from 14 residues. Trimming removed 4 bases from V and 3 bases from J, with 10 bases in between. The CDR3 region has the DNA TGTGCCAGCAGTTATTCGACTAGCTACAATGAGCAGTTCTTC. Translation: CASSYSTSYNEQFF.

The V call is TRBV2, the J call TRBJ2-4; a possible D gene is TRBD2 (6 bases). The CDR3 loop spans 18 amino acids. Germline V gene sequence: CDR1 SNHLY, CDR2 FYNNEI. Trimming cost V 6 bases and J 0 bases, with 21 bases left between them. CDR3 nucleotide sequence: TGTGCCAGCAGCCCTAGGAGGGCCATAGACCTAGCCAAAAACATTCAGTACTTC. It translates to CASSPRRAIDLAKNIQYF.

Remarks on this clonotype: The germline gene is not matched at one end of the junction; a read error may be the cause. This chain connects TRBV7-3 to TRBJ2-1, with D possibly being TRBD1 (5 bases). This CDR3 is built from 15 residues. The germline V gene encodes CDR1 SGHTA and CDR2 FQGTGA. CDR3 nucleotide sequence: TGTGCCAGCAGCTTTCTGGCAGGGTCCTCCAATGAGCAGTTCTTC. This sequence encodes CASSFLAGSSNEQFF.

This clonotype was picked up a small number of times. The V and J genes are TRBV9 and TRBJ1-1; a weak D match, TRBD1 (6 bases). Trimming pared 5 bases from V and 7 bases from J, leaving 18 bases between. Germline CDR1 SGDLS, CDR2 YYNGEE. This CDR3 spans 14 amino acids. For the CDR3, the DNA is TGTGCCAGCAGACCCCCCGGCAGGGGAAGTGAAGCTTTCTTT. It encodes CASRPPGRGSEAFF. Combining the CDR3 with reference TRBV9 and TRBJ1-1 gives the whole variable domain DSGVTQTPKHLITATGQRVTLRCSPRSGDLSVYWYQQSLDQGLQFLIQYYNGEERAKGNILERFSAQQFPDLHSELNLSSLELGDSALYFCASRPPGRGSEAFFGQGTRLTVV.

The genes are TRBV10-1 and TRBJ2-2; D uncertain. CDR3 length equals 15 residues. CDR1 WNHNN and CDR2 SYGVQD come from the germline V gene (reference sequence). Trimming removed 0 bases at V and 6 bases at J, with 11 bases between. DNA for the CDR3: TGCGCCAGCAGTGAGTCTGGCCCTCTGGCCGGGGAGCTGTTTTTT. This codes for CASSESGPLAGELFF.

The V and J genes are TRBV4-1 and TRBJ2-5, with 8 nucleotides matching TRBD2. Germline CDR1 reads MGHRA; CDR2 reads YSYEKL. The CDR3 totals 17 residues. Trimming at V came to 6 bases and at J to 4 bases, leaving 16 bases not matched to a gene. The CDR3 DNA reads as TGCGCCAGCAGGCAGAACGAACCCGGACTAGCTAGAGAGACCCAGTACTTC. Amino acid sequence: CASRQNEPGLARETQYF.

This clonotype turned up a few times. This rearrangement joins TRBV11-3 to TRBJ2-2, with TRBD1 identical over 9 bases. With 5 bases clipped from V and 2 bases from J, the junction kept 6 bases outside the gene matches. Germline CDR1 is SGHNT and CDR2 is YENEEA. CDR3 length: 16 amino acids. The CDR3: CASSLLTGGNTGELFF. The CDR3 nucleotides read TGTGCCAGCAGCCTCCTGACAGGGGGAAACACCGGGGAGCTGTTTTTT.

V is TRBV12-3 or TRBV12-4 and J is TRBJ1-2; D is undetermined. Trimming took off 3 bases at V and 0 bases at J, with 8 bases between the two ends. The length of the CDR3 is 14 residues. The CDR3 is CASSFSGTNYGYTF. In DNA, the CDR3 is TGTGCCAGCAGTTTCTCCGGGACTAACTATGGCTACACCTTC.

In its sample, this clonotype was seen a few times. The chain links TRBV5-1 to TRBJ1-3, with D possibly matching TRBD1 (6 bases). The CDR3 covers 16 residues. In germline, CDR1 is SGHRS, CDR2 YFSETQ. The germline V and J ends were trimmed by 1 base and 4 bases, with 15 bases remaining between them. DNA for the CDR3: TGCGCCAGCAGCTTGAGGGCTCAGGGGTCGGGAAACACCATATATTTT. Residues: CASSLRAQGSGNTIYF.

The J gene is TRBJ2-2, the V gene TRBV30; TRBD1 matches 7 bases. Germline lookup yields CDR1 GTSNPN and CDR2 SVGIG (reference sequence). The V segment lost 4 bases and the J segment 7 bases; nucleotides outside the gene matches: 15. The CDR3 covers 16 residues. This chain's CDR3 is CAWTAKGAKEGGELFF. For the CDR3, the DNA is TGTGCCTGGACAGCCAAGGGGGCTAAGGAAGGCGGGGAGCTGTTTTTT.